The table lists the clone carrying this T cell receptor (beta chain) with a count of one. The data were taken from a study of T cell changes during pregnancy in multiple sclerosis. The table came from immunoSEQ multiplex PCR; TCRdb's copy has only in-frame clones and leaves some out. The sample has more than 50,000 clones, 75% to 95% seen once; the top ten hold about 0.49%. J lost 0 bases, V lost 7 bases, and 7 bases had no gene match. CDR3 length: 17 amino acids. In germline, CDR1 is SNHLY, CDR2 FYNNEI. Material: CD4+ T cells from peripheral blood mononuclear cells, obtained after pregnancy. The source is a female donor in good health, enrolled as a control in a pregnancy study. V usage is TRBV2 and J usage is TRBJ1-6, with 9 nucleotides matching TRBD1. DNA of the CDR3: TGTGCCAGCACCATGGACAGGGGTAGCTCCTATAATTCACCCCTCCACTTT. The encoded protein is CASTMDRGSSYNSPLHF. The full variable domain, rest sourced from reference TRBV2 and TRBJ1-6, is EPEVTQTPSHQVTQMGQEVILRCVPISNHLYFYWYRQILGQKVEFLVSFYNNEISEKSEIFDDQFSVERPDGSNFTLKIRSTKLEDSAMYFCASTMDRGSSYNSPLHFGNGTRLTVT.